This TCR beta chain was documented in a study of T cells in Graves' hyperthyroidism and ophthalmopathy. General observations from the study: Ophthalmopathy and stable hyperthyroidism were separated by a 13 V-J model.

With respect to this clonotype: The antigen is unknown.

What was amplified from RNA transcripts were TCR beta CDR3 regions. During a first-round RT-PCR of the TCR CDR3, the HTBI primer set was used. TCRdb called the multiplex PCR reads again in MiXCR, with one record for every CDR3 protein. The data show 660,000 or so distinct CDR3 sequences, just under 45% seen once. This CDR3 comprises 15 residues. The germline CDR1 and CDR2 sequences are SEHNR and FQNEAQ (reference sequence). J lost 4 bases, V lost 5 bases, and 10 bases had no gene match. The chain has TRBV7-9 and TRBJ1-2; the match to TRBD1 covers 7 bases. Sequencing used peripheral blood or thyroid tissue (not recorded which). The TCR was taken from an adult man with Graves' disease, either hyperthyroidism or ophthalmopathy (not recorded which). The CDR3 DNA reads as TGTGCCAGCAGCGGCGGGACAGAGCACGGCTATGGCTACACCTTC. Translation gives CASSGGTEHGYGYTF.